This T cell receptor (beta chain) was sequenced for a study of T cell responses to AZD1222 COVID-19 vaccine. As to this clone: Antigen: not known.

Sequencing used immunoSEQ multiplex PCR; TCRdb keeps in-frame clones, though not all of them. The sample consists of fewer than 200,000 clones, around nine tenths of them appearing once. The study, taken as a whole, reports: It should be noted that donors were predominantly white British and more often female, and clonal diversity was possibly underestimated. There were repertoire samples only from the period after the peak T cell response. The breadth and depth of Spike-specific TCRs increased once two AZD1222 doses had been given. Just 5 to 7 people given AZD1222 tested seropositive at baseline.

Germline CDR1 and CDR2: SNHLY and FYNNEI. V shed 7 bases and J 4 bases; nucleotides not matched to a gene: 5. The CDR3 is 14 residues long. The material sequenced was peripheral blood, taken on day 0 of AZD1222 vaccination. The TCR comes from an adult in good health. This chain joins TRBV2 and TRBJ2-2, with TRBD1 matching 8 bases. The CDR3 protein is CASTPDRVTGELFF. The CDR3 DNA sequence: TGTGCCAGCACCCCGGACAGGGTCACCGGGGAGCTGTTTTTT. The full variable domain, completed using reference TRBV2 and TRBJ2-2, is EPEVTQTPSHQVTQMGQEVILRCVPISNHLYFYWYRQILGQKVEFLVSFYNNEISEKSEIFDDQFSVERPDGSNFTLKIRSTKLEDSAMYFCASTPDRVTGELFFGEGSRLTVL.